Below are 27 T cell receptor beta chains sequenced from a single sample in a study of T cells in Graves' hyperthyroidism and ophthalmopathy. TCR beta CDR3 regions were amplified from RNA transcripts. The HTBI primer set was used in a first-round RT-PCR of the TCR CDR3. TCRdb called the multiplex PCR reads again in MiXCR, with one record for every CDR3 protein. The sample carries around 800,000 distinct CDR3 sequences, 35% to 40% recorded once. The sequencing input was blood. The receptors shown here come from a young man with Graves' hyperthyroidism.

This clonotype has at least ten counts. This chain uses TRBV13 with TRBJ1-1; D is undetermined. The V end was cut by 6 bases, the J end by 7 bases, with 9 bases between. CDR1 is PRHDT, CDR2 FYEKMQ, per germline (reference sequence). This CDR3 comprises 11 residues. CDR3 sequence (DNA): TGTGCCAGCAGATACGGCAATGAAGCTTTCTTT. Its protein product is CASRYGNEAFF.

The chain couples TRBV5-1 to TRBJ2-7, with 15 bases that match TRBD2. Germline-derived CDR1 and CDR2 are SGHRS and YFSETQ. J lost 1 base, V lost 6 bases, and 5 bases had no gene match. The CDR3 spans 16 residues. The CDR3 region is CASTPGLAGGSYEQYF. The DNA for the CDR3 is TGCGCCAGCACCCCGGGACTAGCGGGGGGTTCCTACGAGCAGTACTTC.

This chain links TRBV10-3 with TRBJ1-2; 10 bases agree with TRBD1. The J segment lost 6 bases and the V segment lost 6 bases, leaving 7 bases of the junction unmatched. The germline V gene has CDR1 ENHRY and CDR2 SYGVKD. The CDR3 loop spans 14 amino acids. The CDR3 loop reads CAIRRPGQGHGYTF. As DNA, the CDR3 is TGTGCCATCAGGCGACCGGGACAGGGGCATGGCTACACCTTC.

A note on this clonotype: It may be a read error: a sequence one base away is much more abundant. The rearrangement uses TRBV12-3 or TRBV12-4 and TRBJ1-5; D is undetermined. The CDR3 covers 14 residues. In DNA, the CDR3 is TGTGCCAGCGGGCCCAGTAGGAGCAATCGGCCCCAGCATTTT. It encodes CASGPSRSNRPQHF.

CDR3 sequence: CASGFQSLLEETQYF. CDR3 DNA: TGTGCTAGTGGTTTCCAGTCCTTACTCGAAGAGACCCAGTACTTC. The chain carries TRBV12-5 and TRBJ2-5, with D uncertain. From germline, CDR1 is LGHNT and CDR2 FRNRAP. V dropped 3 bases and J dropped 3 bases, with 14 bases sitting between them. The CDR3 is made up of 15 amino acids. The full variable domain, with the rest looked up from reference TRBV12-5 and TRBJ2-5, is DARVTQTPRHKVTEMGQEVTMRCQPILGHNTVFWYRQTMMQGLELLAYFRNRAPLDDSGMPKDRFSAEMPDATLATLKIQPSEPRDSAVYFCASGFQSLLEETQYFGPGTRLLVL.

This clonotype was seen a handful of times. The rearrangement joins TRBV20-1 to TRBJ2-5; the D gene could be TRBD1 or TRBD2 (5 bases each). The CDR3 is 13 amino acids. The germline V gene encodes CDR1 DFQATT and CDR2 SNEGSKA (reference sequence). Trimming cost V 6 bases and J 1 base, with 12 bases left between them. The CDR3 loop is CSATEGSQETQYF. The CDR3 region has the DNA TGCAGTGCCACAGAGGGGTCCCAAGAGACCCAGTACTTC.

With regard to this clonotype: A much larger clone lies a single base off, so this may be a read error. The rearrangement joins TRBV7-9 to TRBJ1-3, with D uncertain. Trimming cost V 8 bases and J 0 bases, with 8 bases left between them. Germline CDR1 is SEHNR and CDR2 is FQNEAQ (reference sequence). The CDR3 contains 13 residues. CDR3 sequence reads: CASPAISGNTIYF. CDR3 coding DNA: TGTGCCAGCCCGGCCATCTCTGGAAACACCATATATTTT. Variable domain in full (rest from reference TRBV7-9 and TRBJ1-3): DTGVSQNPRHKITKRGQNVTFRCDPISEHNRLYWYRQTLGQGPEFLTYFQNEAQLEKSRLLSDRFSAERPKGSFSTLEIQRTEQGDSAMYLCASPAISGNTIYFGEGSWLTVV.

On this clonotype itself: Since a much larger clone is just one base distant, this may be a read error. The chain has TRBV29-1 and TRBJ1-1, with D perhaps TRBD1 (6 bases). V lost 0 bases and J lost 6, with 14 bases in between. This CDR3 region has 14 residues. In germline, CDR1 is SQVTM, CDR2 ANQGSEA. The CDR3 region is CSVEDRGGRAEAFF. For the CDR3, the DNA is TGCAGCGTTGAAGATCGGGGGGGGCGGGCTGAAGCTTTCTTT.

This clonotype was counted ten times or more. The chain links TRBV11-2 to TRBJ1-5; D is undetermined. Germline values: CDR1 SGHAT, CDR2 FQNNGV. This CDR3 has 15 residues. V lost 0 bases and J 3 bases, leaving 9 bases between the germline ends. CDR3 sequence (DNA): TGTGCCAGCAGCTTAGATCCGGGCCCCAATCAGCCCCAGCATTTT. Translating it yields CASSLDPGPNQPQHF.

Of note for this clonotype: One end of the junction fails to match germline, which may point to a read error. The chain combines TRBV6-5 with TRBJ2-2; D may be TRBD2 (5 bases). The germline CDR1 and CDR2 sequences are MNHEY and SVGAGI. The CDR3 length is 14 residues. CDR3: CASTLGRNTGELLF. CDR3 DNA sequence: TGTGCCAGCACCCTCGGCCGGAACACCGGGGAGCTGCTTTTT.

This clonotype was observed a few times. CDR3 sequence: CASSYTGWRPQHF. The DNA of the CDR3 is TGCGCCAGCAGCTACACAGGCTGGAGACCCCAGCATTTT. The chain recombines TRBV5-1 with TRBJ1-5; tentatively, D is TRBD1 (5 bases). This CDR3 has 13 amino acids. Looked up from germline, CDR1 is SGHRS and CDR2 is YFSETQ. V dropped 3 bases and J dropped 10 bases, with 14 bases sitting between them.

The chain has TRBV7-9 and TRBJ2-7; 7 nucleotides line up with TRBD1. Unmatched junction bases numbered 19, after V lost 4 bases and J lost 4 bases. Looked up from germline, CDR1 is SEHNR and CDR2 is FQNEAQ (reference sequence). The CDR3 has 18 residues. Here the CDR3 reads CASSSNLDKGAIPYEQYF. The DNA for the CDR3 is TGTGCCAGCAGCTCCAACCTTGATAAGGGGGCGATTCCTTACGAGCAGTACTTC.

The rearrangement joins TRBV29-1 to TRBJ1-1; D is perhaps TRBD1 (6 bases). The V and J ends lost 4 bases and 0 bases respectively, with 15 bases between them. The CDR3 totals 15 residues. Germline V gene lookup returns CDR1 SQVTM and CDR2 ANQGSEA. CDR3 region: CSVVNSGHMNTEAFF. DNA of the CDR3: TGCAGCGTTGTAAATTCGGGACACATGAACACTGAAGCTTTCTTT.

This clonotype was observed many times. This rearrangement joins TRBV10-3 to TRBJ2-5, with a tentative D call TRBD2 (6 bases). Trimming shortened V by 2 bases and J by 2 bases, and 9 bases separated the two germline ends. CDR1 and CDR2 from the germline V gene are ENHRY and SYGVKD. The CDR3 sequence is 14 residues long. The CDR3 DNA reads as TGTGCCATCAGTGAGAGGGCGGGGCAAGAGACCCAGTACTTC. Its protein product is CAISERAGQETQYF.

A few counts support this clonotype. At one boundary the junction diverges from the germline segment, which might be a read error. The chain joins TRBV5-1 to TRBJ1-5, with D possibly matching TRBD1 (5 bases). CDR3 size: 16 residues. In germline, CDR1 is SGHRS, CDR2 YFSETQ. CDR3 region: CASSLRQPYGNQPQHF. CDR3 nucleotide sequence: TGTGCCAGCAGCTTAAGACAGCCCTATGGCAATCAGCCCCAGCATTTT.

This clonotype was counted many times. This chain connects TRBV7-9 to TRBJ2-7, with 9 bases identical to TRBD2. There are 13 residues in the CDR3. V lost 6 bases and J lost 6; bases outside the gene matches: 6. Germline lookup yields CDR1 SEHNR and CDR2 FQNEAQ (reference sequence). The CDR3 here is CASSSGGDREQYF. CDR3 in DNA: TGTGCCAGCAGTAGCGGGGGTGATCGCGAGCAGTACTTC.

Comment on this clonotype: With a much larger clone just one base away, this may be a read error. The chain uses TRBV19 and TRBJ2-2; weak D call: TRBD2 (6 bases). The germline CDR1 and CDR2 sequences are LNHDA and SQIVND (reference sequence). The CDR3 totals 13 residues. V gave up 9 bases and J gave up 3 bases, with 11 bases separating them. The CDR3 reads CASIPGDTGELFF. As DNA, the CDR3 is TGTGCCAGCATACCGGGGGACACCGGGGAGCTGTTTTTT.

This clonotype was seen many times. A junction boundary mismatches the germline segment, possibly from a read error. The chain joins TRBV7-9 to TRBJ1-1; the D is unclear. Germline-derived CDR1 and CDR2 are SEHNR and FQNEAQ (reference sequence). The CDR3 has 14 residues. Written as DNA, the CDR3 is TGTGCCAGCACCTTATTCGATGGTGAGACTGAAGCTTTCTTT. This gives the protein CASTLFDGETEAFF.

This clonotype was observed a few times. The CDR3 bases are TGTGCCAGCAGCTTAGTCCCCGGACCACCACCCGTCGGGCAGTACTTC. Protein sequence: CASSLVPGPPPVGQYF. This chain connects TRBV11-2 to TRBJ2-7; no definite D call. This CDR3 spans 16 amino acids. CDR1 and CDR2 from the germline V gene are SGHAT and FQNNGV. The V end lost 1 base, the J end lost 9 bases, and 22 bases lay between the germline ends. Filled out from reference TRBV11-2 and TRBJ2-7, the complete variable domain reads EAGVAQSPRYKIIEKRQSVAFWCNPISGHATLYWYQQILGQGPKLLIQFQNNGVVDDSQLPKDRFSAERLKGVDSTLKIQPAKLEDSAVYLCASSLVPGPPPVGQYFGPGTRLTVT.

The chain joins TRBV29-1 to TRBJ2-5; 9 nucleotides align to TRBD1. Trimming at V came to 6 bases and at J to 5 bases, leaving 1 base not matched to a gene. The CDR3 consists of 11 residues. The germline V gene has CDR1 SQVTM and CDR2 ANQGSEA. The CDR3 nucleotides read TGCAGCGTGACAGGGGGGGAGACCCAGTACTTC. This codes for CSVTGGETQYF.

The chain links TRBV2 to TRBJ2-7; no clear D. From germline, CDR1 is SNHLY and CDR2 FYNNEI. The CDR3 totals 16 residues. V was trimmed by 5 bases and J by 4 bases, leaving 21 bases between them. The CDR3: CASSLGHGKRFYEQYF. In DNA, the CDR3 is TGTGCCAGCAGTTTAGGTCATGGGAAACGTTTTTACGAGCAGTACTTC.

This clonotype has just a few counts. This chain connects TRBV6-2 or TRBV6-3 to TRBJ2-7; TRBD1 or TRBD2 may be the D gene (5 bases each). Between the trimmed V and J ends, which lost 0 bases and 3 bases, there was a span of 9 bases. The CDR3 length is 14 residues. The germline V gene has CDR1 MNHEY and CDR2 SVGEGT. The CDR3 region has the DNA TGTGCCAGCAGTTACTCGGGGGTCCTCTACGAGCAGTACTTC. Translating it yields CASSYSGVLYEQYF.

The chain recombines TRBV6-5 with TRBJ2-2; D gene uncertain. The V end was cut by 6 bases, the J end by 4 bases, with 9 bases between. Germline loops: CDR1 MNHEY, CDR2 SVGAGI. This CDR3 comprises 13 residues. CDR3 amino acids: CASSPLRTGELFF. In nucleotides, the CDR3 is TGTGCCAGCAGCCCACTACGCACCGGGGAGCTGTTTTTT.

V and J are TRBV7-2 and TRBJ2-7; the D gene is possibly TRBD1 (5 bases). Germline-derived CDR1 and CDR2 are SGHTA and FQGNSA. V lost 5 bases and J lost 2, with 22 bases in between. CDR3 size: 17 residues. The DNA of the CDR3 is TGTGCCAGCAGCGTTCGACAGCCGGGTGGTACAACCTACGAGCAGTACTTC. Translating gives CASSVRQPGGTTYEQYF.

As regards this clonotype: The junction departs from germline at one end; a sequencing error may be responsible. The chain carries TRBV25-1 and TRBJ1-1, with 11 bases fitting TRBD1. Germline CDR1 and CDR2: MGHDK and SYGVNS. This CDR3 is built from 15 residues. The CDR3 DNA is TGCGCCAGCAGTCAGAGGACAGGGGGCAGGACTGAAGCTTTCTTT. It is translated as CASSQRTGGRTEAFF.

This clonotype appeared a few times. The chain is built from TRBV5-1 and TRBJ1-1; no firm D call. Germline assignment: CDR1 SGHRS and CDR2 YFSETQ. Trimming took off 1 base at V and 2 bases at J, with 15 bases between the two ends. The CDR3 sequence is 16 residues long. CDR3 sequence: CASSLSLDPFNTEAFF. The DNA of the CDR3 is TGCGCCAGCAGCTTGAGTCTAGACCCTTTCAACACTGAAGCTTTCTTT.

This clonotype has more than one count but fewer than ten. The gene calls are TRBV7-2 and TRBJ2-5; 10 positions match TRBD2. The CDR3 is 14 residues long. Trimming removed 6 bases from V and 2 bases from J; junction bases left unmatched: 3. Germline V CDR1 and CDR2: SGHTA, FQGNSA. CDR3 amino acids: CASRLGLAQETQYF. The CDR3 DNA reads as TGTGCCAGCAGATTGGGACTAGCGCAAGAGACCCAGTACTTC. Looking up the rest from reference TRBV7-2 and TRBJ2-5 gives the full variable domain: GAGVSQSPSNKVTEKGKDVELRCDPISGHTALYWYRQSLGQGLEFLIYFQGNSAPDKSGLPSDRFSAERTGGSVSTLTIQRTQQEDSAVYLCASRLGLAQETQYFGPGTRLLVL.